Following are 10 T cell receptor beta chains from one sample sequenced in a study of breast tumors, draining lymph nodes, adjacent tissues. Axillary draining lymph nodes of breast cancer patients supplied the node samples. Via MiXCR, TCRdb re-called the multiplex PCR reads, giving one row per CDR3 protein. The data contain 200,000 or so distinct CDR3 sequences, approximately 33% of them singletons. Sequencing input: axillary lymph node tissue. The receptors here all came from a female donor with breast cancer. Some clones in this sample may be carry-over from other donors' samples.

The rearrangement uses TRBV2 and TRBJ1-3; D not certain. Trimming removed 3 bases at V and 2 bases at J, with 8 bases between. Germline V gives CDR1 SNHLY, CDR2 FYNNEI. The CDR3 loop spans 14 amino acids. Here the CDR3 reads CASSDGVAGNTIYF. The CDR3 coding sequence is TGTGCCAGCAGTGATGGGGTTGCTGGAAACACCATATATTTT.

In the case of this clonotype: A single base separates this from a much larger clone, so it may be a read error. The CDR3 DNA is TGTGCCGCCAGCAGAGATACAGATACGCAGTATTTT. Translated, it gives CAASRDTDTQYF. The V gene is TRBV15, the J gene TRBJ2-3; no reliable D call. This CDR3 has 12 residues. Germline CDR1 LNHNV, CDR2 YYDKDF (reference sequence).

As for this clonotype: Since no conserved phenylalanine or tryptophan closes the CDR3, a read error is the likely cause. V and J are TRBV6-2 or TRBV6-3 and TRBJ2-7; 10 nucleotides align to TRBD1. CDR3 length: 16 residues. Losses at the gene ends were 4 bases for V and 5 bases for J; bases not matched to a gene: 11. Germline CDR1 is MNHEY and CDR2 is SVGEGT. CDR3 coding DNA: TGTGCCAGCAGTTCGCTCCCGGGACAGGGGAAAAACGAGCAGTACCTC. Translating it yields CASSSLPGQGKNEQYL.

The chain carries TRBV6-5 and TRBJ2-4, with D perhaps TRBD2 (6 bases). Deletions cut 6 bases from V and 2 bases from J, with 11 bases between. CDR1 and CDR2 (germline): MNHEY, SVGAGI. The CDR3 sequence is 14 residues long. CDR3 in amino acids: CASRGGFSKNIQYF. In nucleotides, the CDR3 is TGTGCCAGCAGGGGGGGTTTTTCCAAAAACATTCAGTACTTC.

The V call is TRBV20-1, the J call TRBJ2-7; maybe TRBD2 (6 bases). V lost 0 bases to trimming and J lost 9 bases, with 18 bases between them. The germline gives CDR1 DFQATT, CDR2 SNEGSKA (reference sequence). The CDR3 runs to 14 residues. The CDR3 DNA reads TGCAGTGCTAGAGATCGGGTTGGGGGGAGCGGGCAGTACTTC. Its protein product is CSARDRVGGSGQYF.

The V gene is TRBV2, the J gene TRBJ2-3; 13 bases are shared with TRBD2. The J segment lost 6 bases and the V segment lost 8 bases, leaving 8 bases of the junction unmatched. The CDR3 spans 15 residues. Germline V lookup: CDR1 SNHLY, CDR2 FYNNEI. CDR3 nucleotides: TGTGCCAGCGTCGAGACTAGCGGGGGGTCGGATACGCAGTATTTT. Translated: CASVETSGGSDTQYF.

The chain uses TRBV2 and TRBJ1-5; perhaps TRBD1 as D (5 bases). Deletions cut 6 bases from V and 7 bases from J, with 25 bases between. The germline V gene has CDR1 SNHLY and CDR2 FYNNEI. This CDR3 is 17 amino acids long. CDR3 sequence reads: CASSPGTSGSYEQPQHF. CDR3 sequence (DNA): TGTGCCAGCAGCCCTGGGACTAGCGGGAGTTATGAGCAGCCCCAGCATTTT.

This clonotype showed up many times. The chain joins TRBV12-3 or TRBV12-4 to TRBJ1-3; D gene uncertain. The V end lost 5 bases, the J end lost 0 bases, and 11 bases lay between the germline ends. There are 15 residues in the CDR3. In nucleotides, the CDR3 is TGTGCCAGCAGTCCCCGGGCCTCCTCTGGAAACACCATATATTTT. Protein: CASSPRASSGNTIYF.

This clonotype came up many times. The CDR3 DNA is TGCGCCAGCAGCGGGGGTGATCTTGAGTATGGCTACACCTTC. Its translation is CASSGGDLEYGYTF. The V call is TRBV5-1, the J call TRBJ1-2; possibly TRBD1 for D (5 bases). This CDR3 has 14 residues. V lost 4 bases to trimming and J lost 5 bases, with 15 bases between them. The germline CDR1 and CDR2 sequences are SGHRS and YFSETQ.

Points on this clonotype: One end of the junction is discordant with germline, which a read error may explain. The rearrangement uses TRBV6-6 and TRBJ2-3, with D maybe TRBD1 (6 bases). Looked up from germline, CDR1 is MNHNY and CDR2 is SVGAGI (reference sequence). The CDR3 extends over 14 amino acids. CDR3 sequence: CAGRPLGGMDTQYF. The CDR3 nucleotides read TGTGCCGGCAGACCCTTAGGGGGAATGGATACGCAGTATTTT.